A single sample is the source of the 4 T cell receptor beta chains below, sequenced in a study of T cells after somatic rescue of genetic block (dated by TCRdb to between 2020 and 2021). Libraries were built with the immunoSEQ multiplex PCR assay. This is the immuneACCESS table as TCRdb keeps it, with only in-frame sequences that have V and J called. A part of the clones is gone; compared with another copy, unresolved V genes explain less than half, and the rest is unexplained. Present in this sample are 13,000 to 15,000 clones, 70% to 80% of which were seen just once. Together, the top ten hold 12% to 15% of the sample. Sequencing input: peripheral blood mononuclear cells (PBMCs). The source is a boy under 18.

V and J are TRBV6-5 and TRBJ1-6, with a possible D match to TRBD1 (6 bases). This CDR3 is built from 15 residues. V lost 2 bases, J lost 2 bases, and 7 bases lay in between. CDR1 is MNHEY, CDR2 SVGAGI, per germline. The CDR3 DNA is TGTGCCAGCAGTTACCACAGGGCCTATAATTCACCCCTCCACTTT. This encodes CASSYHRAYNSPLHF.

This chain links TRBV29-1 with TRBJ2-1; D is possibly TRBD1 or TRBD2 (5 bases each). V was trimmed by 3 bases and J by 3 bases, leaving 15 bases between them. Germline V gene sequence: CDR1 SQVTM, CDR2 ANQGSEA. The CDR3 is 15 residues long. The CDR3 loop is CSVEGDSTNYNEQFF. The CDR3 DNA reads TGCAGCGTTGAGGGGGATTCGACCAACTACAATGAGCAGTTCTTC.

This rearrangement joins TRBV27 to TRBJ1-5, with D possibly being TRBD1 (5 bases). V lost 2 bases and J 0 bases, leaving 8 bases between the germline ends. CDR1 is MNHEY and CDR2 is SMNVEV in the germline V gene (reference sequence). This CDR3 has 15 residues. This CDR3 is CASSLTGYSNQPQHF. CDR3 bases: TGTGCCAGCAGTTTAACAGGTTATAGCAATCAGCCCCAGCATTTT.

The V and J genes are TRBV2 and TRBJ2-7; D may be TRBD2 (5 bases). Germline V CDR1 and CDR2: SNHLY, FYNNEI. The CDR3 has 18 residues. V was pared by 0 bases and J by 0 bases, with 18 bases between. The CDR3 region is CASSEALQPGSFSYEQYF. The CDR3 DNA sequence: TGTGCCAGCAGTGAAGCGCTTCAACCGGGGTCCTTCTCCTACGAGCAGTACTTC.